This TCR beta chain was sequenced during a study of Ad26.COV2.S vaccination and SARS-CoV-2 variants. Assay: immunoSEQ multiplex PCR; the TCRdb copy retains only in-frame clones and omits some. This table has 200,000 to 300,000 clones, approximately 87% appearing once. As regards this clone: The same CDR3 also results from other DNA sequences found in this sample.

The CDR3 has 13 amino acids. The V end lost 5 bases, the J end lost 0 bases, and 7 bases lay between the germline ends. Germline CDR1 LNHDA, CDR2 SQIVND (reference sequence). The treatment here: 15 to 20 received Ad26.COV2.S at low or high dose, single or two shots; 5 received placebo; per-sample allocation not given. Samples came from day 63 after the first vaccine or placebo injection. V and J are TRBV19 and TRBJ1-1; maybe TRBD1 (5 bases). This specimen consisted of peripheral blood, obtained in a trial of Ad26.COV2.S vaccine versus placebo. This clonotype was sampled from a person between 18 and 65 years old who received the Ad26.COV2.S COVID-19 vaccine or a placebo. The chain's CDR3 is CASSPGLNTEAFF. The DNA of the CDR3 is TGTGCCAGTAGTCCGGGACTGAACACTGAAGCTTTCTTT. Based on the CDR3 plus reference TRBV19 and TRBJ1-1, the full variable domain is DGGITQSPKYLFRKEGQNVTLSCEQNLNHDAMYWYRQDPGQGLRLIYYSQIVNDFQKGDIAEGYSVSREKKESFPLTVTSAQKNPTAFYLCASSPGLNTEAFFGQGTRLTVV.